These T cell receptor beta chains were read from a single sample in a study of T-cell reconstitution after alpha-beta-depleted transplantation in children. TCRdb redid the calling of the PCR reads with MiXCR, one entry per CDR3 protein. The sample comprises nearly 550,000 distinct CDR3 sequences, 15% to 20% of which are singletons, and approximately 3% rests with the top ten. The specimen comprised PBMCs from the stem cell graft donor, sampled from the stem cell graft. Source of these receptors: a human donor who donated a stem cell graft to a child with acute lymphoblastic leukemia. The CDR3 runs from the conserved cysteine through the conserved F or W. Fields, in order: J gene, V gene, D gene, clone size, CDR3 protein, CDR3 DNA. The D gene is left open where the match is weak. Clone size appears in some rows only: once, few, many, or a class for an expanded clone.

J gene: TRBJ1-2; V gene: TRBV15; D gene: NA; clone size: NA; CDR3 protein: CATSRPRGGGAFNYGYTF; CDR3 DNA: TGTGCCACCAGCAGACCAAGGGGGGGGGGCGCGTTTAACTATGGCTACACCTTC
J gene: TRBJ1-2; V gene: TRBV20-1; D gene: NA; clone size: few; CDR3 protein: CSARDPDSFNYGYTF; CDR3 DNA: TGCAGTGCTAGAGACCCCGACAGCTTTAACTATGGCTACACCTTC
J gene: TRBJ2-6; V gene: TRBV5-5; D gene: NA; clone size: few; CDR3 protein: CASSLRGDGANVLTF; CDR3 DNA: TGTGCCAGCAGCTTGAGAGGGGACGGGGCCAACGTCCTGACTTTC
J gene: TRBJ1-1; V gene: TRBV12-3/TRBV12-4; D gene: NA; clone size: NA; CDR3 protein: CASSWGATEAFF; CDR3 DNA: TGTGCCAGCAGCTGGGGGGCCACTGAAGCTTTCTTT
J gene: TRBJ2-1; V gene: TRBV5-1; D gene: TRBD1; clone size: NA; CDR3 protein: CASSSRWTGRGYNEQFF; CDR3 DNA: TGCGCCAGCAGCTCTAGATGGACAGGGCGCGGGTACAATGAGCAGTTCTTC
J gene: TRBJ1-4; V gene: TRBV5-1; D gene: NA; clone size: NA; CDR3 protein: CASSLATGPGEKLFF; CDR3 DNA: TGCGCCAGCAGCTTGGCCACAGGGCCGGGAGAAAAACTGTTTTTT
J gene: TRBJ2-1; V gene: TRBV9; D gene: NA; clone size: few; CDR3 protein: CASSVGLANEQFF; CDR3 DNA: TGTGCCAGCAGCGTGGGTTTGGCTAATGAGCAGTTCTTC
J gene: TRBJ2-3; V gene: TRBV5-1; D gene: NA; clone size: few; CDR3 protein: CASSWQGTPDTQYF; CDR3 DNA: TGCGCCAGCAGCTGGCAGGGGACCCCAGATACGCAGTATTTT
J gene: TRBJ2-1; V gene: TRBV27; D gene: TRBD2; clone size: NA; CDR3 protein: CASAVGEGWSYNEQFF; CDR3 DNA: TGTGCCAGCGCGGTTGGGGAGGGGTGGTCCTACAATGAGCAGTTCTTC
J gene: TRBJ1-5; V gene: TRBV29-1; D gene: TRBD1; clone size: few; CDR3 protein: CSVGTDYSNQPQHF; CDR3 DNA: TGCAGCGTCGGGACAGATTATAGCAATCAGCCCCAGCATTTT
J gene: TRBJ2-7; V gene: TRBV27; D gene: TRBD1; clone size: few; CDR3 protein: CASSSAWTGTYEQYF; CDR3 DNA: TGTGCCAGCAGTTCGGCCTGGACAGGAACCTACGAGCAGTACTTC
J gene: TRBJ2-7; V gene: TRBV24-1; D gene: NA; clone size: NA; CDR3 protein: CATSDLKGYEQYF; CDR3 DNA: TGTGCCACCAGTGATTTAAAGGGGTACGAGCAGTACTTC
J gene: TRBJ2-3; V gene: TRBV7-3; D gene: TRBD2; clone size: NA; CDR3 protein: CASSLAGTSGTDTQYF; CDR3 DNA: TGTGCCAGCAGCCTCGCCGGGACTAGCGGCACAGATACGCAGTATTTT
J gene: TRBJ1-2; V gene: TRBV3-1; D gene: NA; clone size: few; CDR3 protein: CASNLALSAGSYTF; CDR3 DNA: TGTGCCAGCAACCTGGCTCTATCGGCTGGGAGCTACACCTTC
J gene: TRBJ2-7; V gene: TRBV7-2; D gene: TRBD2; clone size: NA; CDR3 protein: CASSSRTSGRVAEQYF; CDR3 DNA: TGTGCCAGCAGCTCTAGGACTAGCGGGAGAGTCGCCGAGCAGTACTTC
J gene: TRBJ2-1; V gene: TRBV27; D gene: NA; clone size: NA; CDR3 protein: CASSLSVGAYNEQFF; CDR3 DNA: TGTGCCAGCAGTTTATCGGTAGGAGCCTACAATGAGCAGTTCTTC
J gene: TRBJ2-7; V gene: TRBV7-2; D gene: TRBD1; clone size: NA; CDR3 protein: CASSQRWGTGAYEQYF; CDR3 DNA: TGTGCCAGCAGCCAGAGGTGGGGGACAGGAGCCTACGAGCAGTACTTC
J gene: TRBJ2-3; V gene: TRBV24-1; D gene: TRBD1; clone size: NA; CDR3 protein: CATSEFRDRGDTQYF; CDR3 DNA: TGTGCCACCAGTGAGTTCCGGGACAGGGGAGATACGCAGTATTTT
J gene: TRBJ1-2; V gene: TRBV7-8; D gene: NA; clone size: few; CDR3 protein: CASSPYFGYGYTF; CDR3 DNA: TGTGCCAGCAGCCCCTATTTTGGCTATGGCTACACCTTC
J gene: TRBJ1-2; V gene: TRBV20-1; D gene: NA; clone size: few; CDR3 protein: CSASQGPAGYTF; CDR3 DNA: TGCAGTGCTAGCCAGGGGCCAGCTGGCTACACCTTC
J gene: TRBJ2-1; V gene: TRBV7-6; D gene: TRBD2; clone size: NA; CDR3 protein: CASSGRTSGEGYNEQFF; CDR3 DNA: TGTGCCAGCAGCGGAAGGACTAGCGGAGAGGGGTACAATGAGCAGTTCTTC
J gene: TRBJ2-2; V gene: TRBV2; D gene: NA; clone size: few; CDR3 protein: CASSEVSSYGELFF; CDR3 DNA: TGTGCCAGCAGTGAAGTTAGTTCCTACGGGGAGCTGTTTTTT
J gene: TRBJ2-2; V gene: TRBV6-5; D gene: NA; clone size: few; CDR3 protein: CASSYSRRGTDGELFF; CDR3 DNA: TGTGCCAGCAGTTACTCGAGGCGCGGGACCGACGGGGAGCTGTTTTTT
J gene: TRBJ1-2; V gene: TRBV10-3; D gene: TRBD1; clone size: few; CDR3 protein: CAITSRDRWSYYGYTF; CDR3 DNA: TGTGCCATCACCAGCCGGGACAGGTGGAGTTACTATGGCTACACCTTC
J gene: TRBJ2-1; V gene: TRBV27; D gene: NA; clone size: NA; CDR3 protein: CASRVVRGGNEQFF; CDR3 DNA: TGTGCCAGCCGAGTGGTGAGGGGGGGCAATGAGCAGTTCTTC
J gene: TRBJ2-1; V gene: TRBV9; D gene: NA; clone size: NA; CDR3 protein: CASSVGGGAYNEQFF; CDR3 DNA: TGTGCCAGCAGCGTAGGGGGGGGCGCTTACAATGAGCAGTTCTTC
J gene: TRBJ1-5; V gene: TRBV7-7; D gene: NA; clone size: NA; CDR3 protein: CASSLAPSQPQHF; CDR3 DNA: TGTGCCAGCAGCTTAGCGCCAAGTCAGCCCCAGCATTTT
J gene: TRBJ2-7; V gene: TRBV29-1; D gene: NA; clone size: NA; CDR3 protein: CSVAAALSYEQYF; CDR3 DNA: TGCAGCGTTGCAGCGGCGTTGTCCTACGAGCAGTACTTC
J gene: TRBJ2-1; V gene: TRBV12-3/TRBV12-4; D gene: NA; clone size: few; CDR3 protein: CASSGKQGRWQFF; CDR3 DNA: TGTGCCAGCAGTGGCAAACAGGGACGCTGGCAGTTCTTC
J gene: TRBJ2-7; V gene: TRBV29-1; D gene: TRBD1; clone size: few; CDR3 protein: CSVGTGPFYEQYF; CDR3 DNA: TGCAGCGTCGGGACAGGGCCCTTCTACGAGCAGTACTTC
J gene: TRBJ2-7; V gene: TRBV11-2; D gene: NA; clone size: NA; CDR3 protein: CASSSSTRQRTSYEQYF; CDR3 DNA: TGTGCCAGCAGCTCGTCCACACGACAGCGGACTTCCTACGAGCAGTACTTC
J gene: TRBJ2-3; V gene: TRBV12-3/TRBV12-4; D gene: TRBD1; clone size: NA; CDR3 protein: CASSSDRGSGHTQYF; CDR3 DNA: TGTGCCAGCAGCTCGGACAGGGGTTCGGGGCATACGCAGTATTTT
J gene: TRBJ2-7; V gene: TRBV20-1; D gene: TRBD2; clone size: NA; CDR3 protein: CSASRAAGGSYEQYF; CDR3 DNA: TGCAGTGCCTCTCGGGCCGCGGGAGGATCCTACGAGCAGTACTTC
J gene: TRBJ1-1; V gene: TRBV12-3/TRBV12-4; D gene: NA; clone size: NA; CDR3 protein: CASSLATANTEAFF; CDR3 DNA: TGTGCCAGCAGTTTAGCGACAGCGAACACTGAAGCTTTCTTT
J gene: TRBJ1-1; V gene: TRBV12-3/TRBV12-4; D gene: NA; clone size: NA; CDR3 protein: CASSFSSGGRMEAFF; CDR3 DNA: TGTGCCAGCAGTTTCTCCTCGGGCGGCAGAATGGAAGCTTTCTTT
J gene: TRBJ2-7; V gene: TRBV12-3/TRBV12-4; D gene: TRBD1; clone size: few; CDR3 protein: CASSETGTGLYEQYF; CDR3 DNA: TGTGCCAGCAGTGAAACCGGGACAGGGCTGTACGAGCAGTACTTC
J gene: TRBJ2-5; V gene: TRBV18; D gene: NA; clone size: NA; CDR3 protein: CASSPRDGAGETQYF; CDR3 DNA: TGTGCCAGCTCGCCGAGGGACGGGGCCGGAGAGACCCAGTACTTC
J gene: TRBJ2-6; V gene: TRBV7-6; D gene: NA; clone size: few; CDR3 protein: CASSPSPIRRGSGANVLTF; CDR3 DNA: TGTGCCAGCAGCCCATCTCCCATTAGACGAGGCTCTGGGGCCAACGTCCTGACTTTC
J gene: TRBJ1-2; V gene: TRBV20-1; D gene: NA; clone size: NA; CDR3 protein: CSALRAPTNYGYTF; CDR3 DNA: TGCAGTGCCTTAAGGGCACCTACTAACTATGGCTACACCTTC
J gene: TRBJ1-1; V gene: TRBV6-2/TRBV6-3; D gene: NA; clone size: NA; CDR3 protein: CASSYTGLNTEAFF; CDR3 DNA: TGTGCCAGCAGTTACACAGGGTTGAACACTGAAGCTTTCTTT
J gene: TRBJ2-3; V gene: TRBV20-1; D gene: NA; clone size: few; CDR3 protein: CSASRGADADTQYF; CDR3 DNA: TGCAGTGCTAGTAGGGGGGCGGACGCAGATACGCAGTATTTT
J gene: TRBJ1-2; V gene: TRBV29-1; D gene: NA; clone size: NA; CDR3 protein: CSVGGSQESDGYTF; CDR3 DNA: TGCAGCGTTGGGGGGTCGCAGGAATCTGACGGCTACACCTTC
J gene: TRBJ1-4; V gene: TRBV18; D gene: TRBD1; clone size: NA; CDR3 protein: CASSPLVGQGDPATNEKLFF; CDR3 DNA: TGTGCCAGCTCACCACTTGTAGGACAGGGAGATCCGGCAACTAATGAAAAACTGTTTTTT
J gene: TRBJ1-5; V gene: TRBV27; D gene: NA; clone size: NA; CDR3 protein: CASSWGWSQPQHF; CDR3 DNA: TGTGCCAGCAGTTGGGGATGGAGCCAGCCCCAGCATTTT
J gene: TRBJ2-7; V gene: TRBV12-3/TRBV12-4; D gene: NA; clone size: NA; CDR3 protein: CATAANRGPIPYEQYF; CDR3 DNA: TGTGCCACGGCGGCAAATCGGGGCCCCATTCCCTACGAGCAGTACTTC
J gene: TRBJ1-4; V gene: TRBV30; D gene: NA; clone size: few; CDR3 protein: CAWSVDLGQSEKLFF; CDR3 DNA: TGTGCCTGGAGTGTAGATCTGGGGCAGAGTGAAAAACTGTTTTTT
J gene: TRBJ2-4; V gene: TRBV20-1; D gene: NA; clone size: NA; CDR3 protein: CSARDNIYIQYF; CDR3 DNA: TGCAGTGCTAGAGATAATATCTACATTCAGTACTTC
J gene: TRBJ1-4; V gene: TRBV12-3/TRBV12-4; D gene: NA; clone size: NA; CDR3 protein: CASSFQGNEKLFF; CDR3 DNA: TGTGCCAGCAGTTTTCAGGGAAATGAAAAACTGTTTTTT
J gene: TRBJ2-3; V gene: TRBV20-1; D gene: NA; clone size: few; CDR3 protein: CSARGAASTDTQYF; CDR3 DNA: TGCAGTGCTAGGGGAGCGGCTAGCACAGATACGCAGTATTTT
J gene: TRBJ2-7; V gene: TRBV7-9; D gene: NA; clone size: NA; CDR3 protein: CASSRRLYEQYF; CDR3 DNA: TGTGCCAGCAGCCGAAGACTATACGAGCAGTACTTC
J gene: TRBJ1-5; V gene: TRBV7-9; D gene: NA; clone size: few; CDR3 protein: CASSLFGGDNQPQHF; CDR3 DNA: TGTGCCAGCAGCCTCTTCGGGGGGGACAATCAGCCCCAGCATTTT
J gene: TRBJ2-5; V gene: TRBV21-1; D gene: NA; clone size: few; CDR3 protein: CASSTRDGGLQETQYF; CDR3 DNA: TGTGCCAGCAGCACCCGGGACGGTGGATTACAAGAGACCCAGTACTTC
J gene: TRBJ2-5; V gene: TRBV7-8; D gene: NA; clone size: few; CDR3 protein: CASSRWETQYF; CDR3 DNA: TGTGCCAGCAGCCGCTGGGAGACCCAGTACTTC
J gene: TRBJ2-7; V gene: TRBV2; D gene: NA; clone size: NA; CDR3 protein: CASSGTRYEQYF; CDR3 DNA: TGTGCCAGCAGTGGGACACGCTACGAGCAGTACTTC
J gene: TRBJ2-7; V gene: TRBV25-1; D gene: NA; clone size: NA; CDR3 protein: CAATDGCEQYF; CDR3 DNA: TGTGCCGCCACGGATGGGTGCGAGCAGTACTTC
J gene: TRBJ2-1; V gene: TRBV10-3; D gene: NA; clone size: many; CDR3 protein: CASDAAGTVQPFSPNEQFF; CDR3 DNA: TGTGCCTCAGACGCGGCCGGGACTGTACAGCCTTTTTCCCCGAATGAGCAGTTCTTC
J gene: TRBJ2-2; V gene: TRBV4-1; D gene: TRBD2; clone size: NA; CDR3 protein: CASSHSRLAGGANTGELFF; CDR3 DNA: TGCGCCAGCAGCCACTCCCGACTAGCGGGAGGAGCGAACACCGGGGAGCTGTTTTTT
J gene: TRBJ1-5; V gene: TRBV20-1; D gene: NA; clone size: few; CDR3 protein: CSANDPNQPQHF; CDR3 DNA: TGCAGTGCTAACGACCCTAATCAGCCCCAGCATTTT
J gene: TRBJ1-1; V gene: TRBV5-1; D gene: NA; clone size: NA; CDR3 protein: CASSPSPGVQDTEAFF; CDR3 DNA: TGCGCCAGCAGCCCGAGCCCCGGGGTACAGGACACTGAAGCTTTCTTT